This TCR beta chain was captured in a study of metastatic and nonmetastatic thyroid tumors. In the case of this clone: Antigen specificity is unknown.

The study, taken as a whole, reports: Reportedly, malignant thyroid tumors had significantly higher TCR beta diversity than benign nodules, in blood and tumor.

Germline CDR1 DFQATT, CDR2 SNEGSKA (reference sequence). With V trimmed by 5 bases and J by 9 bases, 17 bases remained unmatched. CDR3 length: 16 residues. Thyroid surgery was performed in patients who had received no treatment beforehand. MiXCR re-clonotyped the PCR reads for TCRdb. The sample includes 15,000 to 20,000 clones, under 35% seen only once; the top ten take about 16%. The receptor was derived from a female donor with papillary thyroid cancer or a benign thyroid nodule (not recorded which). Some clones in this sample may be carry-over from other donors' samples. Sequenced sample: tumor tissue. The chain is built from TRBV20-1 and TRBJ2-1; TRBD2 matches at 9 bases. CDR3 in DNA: TGCAGTGCTTCCGCCCTCTTAGCGGGGGCCAGGGGTGAGCAGTTCTTC. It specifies CSASALLAGARGEQFF.